This T cell receptor (beta chain) originates from a study of PD-L1 blockade in urothelial cancer. Study-level background: At some point between 2012 and 2014 therapy began: atezolizumab 1,200 mg intravenously every 3 weeks.

Every PCR got spiked synthetic TCR analog templates. The method was immunoSEQ multiplex PCR; TCRdb's version includes in-frame clones alone and lacks a portion of them. Of 100,000 or so clones detected, roughly 84% appear once; the ten largest clones hold more than 2%. Study-level results: Patients who had durable benefit saw their tumor-associated blood clones expand more at 3 weeks.

Concerning this clone itself: Antigen unknown.

The material was PBMCs, obtained around atezolizumab (anti-PD-L1) treatment. This clonotype was sampled from a man aged 45-65 years with urothelial cancer.

CDR3 coding DNA: TGTGCCACAGTCCCAGGGGGCTCGGGTCAGCCCCAGCATTTT. The encoded protein is CATVPGGSGQPQHF. V gene TRBV28 combines with J gene TRBJ1-5, with TRBD1 matching over 8 bases. Trimming at V came to 10 bases and at J to 6 bases, leaving 11 bases not matched to a gene. This CDR3 spans 14 amino acids. Germline loops: CDR1 MDHEN, CDR2 SYDVKM.